These T cell receptor beta chains were read from a single sample in a study of blood T cell repertoires in COVID-19. Libraries were prepared by immunoSEQ multiplex PCR; TCRdb keeps only in-frame clonotypes and omits some of them. The sample consists of 140,000 to 150,000 clones, about nine tenths of them appearing once. Sequencing was carried out using peripheral blood. These receptor sequences come from a human donor in a cohort sampled during active COVID-19. CDR3s include the opening cysteine and the closing phenylalanine or tryptophan.

J gene	V gene	CDR3 protein
TRBJ1-4	TRBV18	CASSPTGTDNEKLFF
TRBJ2-5	TRBV7-3	CASSPTLGREETQYF
TRBJ1-1	TRBV9	CASSPGQDPNTEAFF
TRBJ1-2	TRBV20-1	CSARQDNGYTF
TRBJ2-5	TRBV7-9	CASSLGRGLETQYF
TRBJ2-7	TRBV28	CASPPGGLAGAREQYF
TRBJ1-5	TRBV19	CASSEYNQPQHF
TRBJ2-3	TRBV7-2	CASSPGTLDLDTQYF
TRBJ1-2	TRBV24-1	CATSEGDSRFVTF
TRBJ2-7	TRBV7-2	CASSSGRGYEQYF
TRBJ1-5	TRBV27	CASSLRYRGSQPQHF
TRBJ2-5	TRBV7-9	CGGQTEETQYF
TRBJ1-2	TRBV5-4	CASSPSILVYGYTF
TRBJ1-1	TRBV5-4	CASSWLGGTEAFF
TRBJ2-1	TRBV7-9	CASSFPLRLAGARDEQFF
TRBJ2-7	TRBV5-6	CASSFAQGSYYEQYF
TRBJ1-1	TRBV19	CASRARQMNTEAFF
TRBJ2-3	TRBV18	CASSPMDRGTDTQYF
TRBJ2-1	TRBV2	CASSLGQGSYNEQFF
TRBJ1-4	TRBV9	CASSARDNPNEKLFF
TRBJ2-3	TRBV5-1	CASSPFTSGDTQYF
TRBJ2-3	TRBV29-1	CSVAGTKTSSTDTQYF
TRBJ1-1	TRBV5-4	CASSLAGTGFAEAFF
TRBJ2-7	TRBV6-5	CASSSRQGFGNEQYF
TRBJ2-1	TRBV3-1/TRBV3-2	CASAWGGGYNEQFF
TRBJ2-7	TRBV6-5	CASSYGPKTYEQYF
TRBJ2-7	TRBV28	CASRGVAGAREQYF